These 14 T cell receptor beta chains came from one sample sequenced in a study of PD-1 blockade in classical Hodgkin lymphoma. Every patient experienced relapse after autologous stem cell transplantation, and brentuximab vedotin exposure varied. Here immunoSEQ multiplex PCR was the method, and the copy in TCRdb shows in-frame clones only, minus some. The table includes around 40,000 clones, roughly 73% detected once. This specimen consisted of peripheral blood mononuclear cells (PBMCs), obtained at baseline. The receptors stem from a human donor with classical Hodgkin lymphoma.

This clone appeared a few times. The CDR3 nucleotides are TGTGCCAGCAGGAGGGGAAGGACTGAAGCTTTCTTT. Translated, it gives CASRRGRTEAFF. The chain couples TRBV6-5 to TRBJ1-1; perhaps TRBD1 as D (5 bases). Germline assignment: CDR1 MNHEY and CDR2 SVGAGI. The CDR3 length is 12 residues. The V and J ends lost 6 bases and 5 bases respectively, with 10 bases between them.

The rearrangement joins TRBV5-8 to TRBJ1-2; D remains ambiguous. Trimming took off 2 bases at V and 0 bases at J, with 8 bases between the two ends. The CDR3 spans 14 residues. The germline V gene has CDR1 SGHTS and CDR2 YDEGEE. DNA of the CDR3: TGTGCCAGCAGCTTAACCCAGGCTAACTATGGCTACACCTTC. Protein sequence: CASSLTQANYGYTF.

The CDR3 region has the DNA TGTGCCAGCAGCTACGGGGGGGTCGTCTACAATGAGCAGTTCTTC. Its translation: CASSYGGVVYNEQFF. The V and J genes are TRBV6-6 and TRBJ2-1, with 8 bases identical to TRBD2. Germline values: CDR1 MNHNY, CDR2 SVGAGI (reference sequence). The CDR3 covers 15 residues. After removal of 6 bases from V and 3 bases from J, the junction contained 7 bases not matched to a gene.

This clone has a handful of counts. CDR3 amino acids: CASARLAGVETGELFF. DNA of the CDR3: TGTGCCAGCGCCCGGCTAGCGGGGGTGGAGACCGGGGAGCTGTTTTTT. This chain links TRBV9 with TRBJ2-2; 10 bases line up with TRBD2. CDR1 is SGDLS, CDR2 YYNGEE, per germline. The CDR3 is 16 amino acids. J gave up 5 bases and V 7 bases, and 11 bases lay outside the gene matches.

CDR3 sequence reads: CASSVSGTSNNQDTQYF. The CDR3 nucleotides read TGTGCCAGCAGCGTCTCCGGGACTAGCAACAACCAGGATACGCAGTATTTT. The rearrangement links TRBV9 to TRBJ2-3; TRBD2 matches 9 bases. After removal of 2 bases from V and 6 bases from J, the junction contained 13 bases not matched to a gene. This CDR3 region has 17 residues. Germline-derived CDR1 and CDR2 are SGDLS and YYNGEE. The variable domain in full, with the rest retrieved from reference TRBV9 and TRBJ2-3, is DSGVTQTPKHLITATGQRVTLRCSPRSGDLSVYWYQQSLDQGLQFLIQYYNGEERAKGNILERFSAQQFPDLHSELNLSSLELGDSALYFCASSVSGTSNNQDTQYFGPGTRLTVL.

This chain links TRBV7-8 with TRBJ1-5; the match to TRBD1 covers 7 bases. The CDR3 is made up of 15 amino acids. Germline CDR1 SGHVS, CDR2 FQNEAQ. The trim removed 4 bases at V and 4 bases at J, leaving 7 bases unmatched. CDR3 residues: CASSSRQGPNQPQHF. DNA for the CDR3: TGTGCCAGCAGCTCTCGACAGGGCCCGAATCAGCCCCAGCATTTT. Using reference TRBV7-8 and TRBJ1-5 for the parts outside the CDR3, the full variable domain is GAGVSQSPRYKVAKRGQDVALRCDPISGHVSLFWYQQALGQGPEFLTYFQNEAQLDKSGLPSDRFFAERPEGSVSTLKIQRTQQEDSAVYLCASSSRQGPNQPQHFGDGTRLSIL.

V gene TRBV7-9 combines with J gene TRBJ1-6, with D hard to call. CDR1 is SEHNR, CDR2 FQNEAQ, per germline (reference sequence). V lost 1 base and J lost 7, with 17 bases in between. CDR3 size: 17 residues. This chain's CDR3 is CASSLVVTEDENSPLHF. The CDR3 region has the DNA TGTGCCAGCAGCTTAGTCGTAACGGAGGATGAAAATTCACCCCTCCACTTT.

CDR3: CATEPLRFATNEKLFF. As DNA, the CDR3 is TGTGCCACCGAGCCATTGCGCTTTGCAACTAATGAAAAACTGTTTTTT. This chain joins TRBV2 and TRBJ1-4; unclear D gene. The V gene's germline CDR1 is SNHLY and CDR2 FYNNEI. CDR3 length: 16 amino acids. Trimming left V 10 bases short and J 0 bases short, with 18 bases between.

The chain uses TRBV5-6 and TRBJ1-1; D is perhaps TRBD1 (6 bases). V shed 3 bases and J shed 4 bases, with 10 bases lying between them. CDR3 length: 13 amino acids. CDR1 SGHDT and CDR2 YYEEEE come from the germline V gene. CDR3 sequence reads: CASSWPGATEAFF. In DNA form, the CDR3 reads TGTGCCAGCAGCTGGCCGGGGGCCACTGAAGCTTTCTTT.

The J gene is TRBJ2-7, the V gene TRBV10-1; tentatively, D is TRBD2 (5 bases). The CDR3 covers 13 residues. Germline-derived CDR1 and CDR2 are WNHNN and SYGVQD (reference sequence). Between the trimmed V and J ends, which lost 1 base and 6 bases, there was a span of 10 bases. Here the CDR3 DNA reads TGCGCCAGCAGTGAGTTGGGAGAAGGCGAGCAGTACTTC. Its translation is CASSELGEGEQYF.

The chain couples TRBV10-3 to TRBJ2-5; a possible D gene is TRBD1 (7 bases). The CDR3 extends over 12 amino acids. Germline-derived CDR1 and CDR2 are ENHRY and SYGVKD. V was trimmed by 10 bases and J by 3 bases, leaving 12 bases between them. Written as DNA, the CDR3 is TGTGCCACACGCGGGACAGAAGAGACCCAGTACTTC. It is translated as CATRGTEETQYF.

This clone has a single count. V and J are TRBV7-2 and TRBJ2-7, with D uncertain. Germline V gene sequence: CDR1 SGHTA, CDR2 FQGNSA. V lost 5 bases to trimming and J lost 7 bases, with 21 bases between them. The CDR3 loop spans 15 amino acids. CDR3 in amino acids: CASSPAHTAPREQYF. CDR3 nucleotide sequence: TGTGCCAGCAGCCCCGCTCATACCGCCCCTCGGGAGCAGTACTTC.

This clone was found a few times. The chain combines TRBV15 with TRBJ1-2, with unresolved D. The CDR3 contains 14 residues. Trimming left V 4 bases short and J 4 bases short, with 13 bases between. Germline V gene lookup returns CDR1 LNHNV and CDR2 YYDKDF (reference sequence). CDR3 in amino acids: CATSKGQTGYGYTF. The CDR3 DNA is TGTGCCACCAGCAAAGGGCAGACTGGCTATGGCTACACCTTC.

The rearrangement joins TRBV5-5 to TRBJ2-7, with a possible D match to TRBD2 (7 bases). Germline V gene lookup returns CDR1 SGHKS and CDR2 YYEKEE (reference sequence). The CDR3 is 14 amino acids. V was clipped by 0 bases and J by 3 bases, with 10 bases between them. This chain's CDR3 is CASSLAGGSYEQYF. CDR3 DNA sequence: TGTGCCAGCAGCTTGGCGGGGGGCAGCTACGAGCAGTACTTC. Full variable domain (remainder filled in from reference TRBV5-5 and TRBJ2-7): DAGVTQSPTHLIKTRGQQVTLRCSPISGHKSVSWYQQVLGQGPQFIFQYYEKEERGRGNFPDRFSARQFPNYSSELNVNALLLGDSALYLCASSLAGGSYEQYFGPGTRLTVT.